This T cell receptor beta chain was identified during a study of cytomegalovirus exposure and HLA in healthy donors. Primers: 60 Vbeta forward and 13 Jbeta reverse. Here immunoSEQ multiplex PCR was the method, and the copy in TCRdb shows in-frame clones only, minus some. The repertoire holds nearly 95,000 clones, with roughly 79% as singletons. As for this clone: Its antigen is unidentified.

Healthy people donating bone marrow made up the donors. Overall study results and limits: Cytomegalovirus-associated status was assigned to roughly 160 TCR beta chains. Researchers reported in a later analysis that a missense DCLRE1C variant was tied to TCR beta V- and J-gene trimming.

This sequence was found in a middle-aged woman in good health and CMV-seronegative. The material sequenced was PBMCs.

DNA for the CDR3: TGTGCCAGCAGCTCAGGGGATTTCGGCTACACCTTC. Protein sequence: CASSSGDFGYTF. The chain is built from TRBV5-6 and TRBJ1-2; D possibly corresponds to TRBD1 (6 bases). The CDR3 sequence is 12 residues long. V dropped 3 bases and J dropped 8 bases, with 11 bases sitting between them. From germline, CDR1 is SGHDT and CDR2 YYEEEE.